This T cell receptor (beta chain) was retrieved from a study of T cells in Graves' hyperthyroidism and ophthalmopathy. Using RNA transcripts as the source, TCR beta CDR3 regions were amplified. The HTBI primer set was used in a first-round RT-PCR of the TCR CDR3. Using its own MiXCR run on the multiplex PCR reads, TCRdb lists one record per CDR3 protein. The sample has about 350,000 distinct CDR3 sequences, approximately 18% seen once. Reasons for excluding patients were uncontrolled infection, other autoimmune disease, pregnancy or lactation. PBMCs were collected from a roughly 9.7 ml volume of fresh peripheral blood. From germline, CDR1 is MNHEY and CDR2 SVGEGT. V was pared by 3 bases and J by 6 bases, with 14 bases between. This CDR3 is built from 14 residues. This clonotype was found many times.

The chain uses TRBV6-2 or TRBV6-3 and TRBJ1-2; TRBD1 might be the D (6 bases). This clonotype was obtained from a middle-aged woman with Graves' ophthalmopathy. Sequenced material: blood. This CDR3 is CASSYYQGMHGYTF. The CDR3 nucleotides read TGTGCCAGCAGTTATTATCAGGGGATGCATGGCTACACCTTC.